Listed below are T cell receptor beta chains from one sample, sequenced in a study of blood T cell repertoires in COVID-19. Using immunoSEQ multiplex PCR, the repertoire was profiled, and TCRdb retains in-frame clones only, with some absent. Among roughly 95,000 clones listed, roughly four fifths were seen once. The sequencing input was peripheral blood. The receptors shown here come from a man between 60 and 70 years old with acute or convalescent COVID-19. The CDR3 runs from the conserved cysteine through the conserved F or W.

CDR3 protein: CAWSRTELNGYTF
V gene: TRBV30
CDR3 length: 13

CDR3 protein: CASSQDQGVGGNDYGYTF
V gene: TRBV3-1/TRBV3-2
CDR3 length: 18

CDR3 protein: CASSLQGAGDGYTF
V gene: TRBV27
CDR3 length: 14

CDR3 protein: CASSPFPGTGGKEPANTGELFF
V gene: TRBV18
CDR3 length: 22

CDR3 protein: CASSSSQGGWGDTQYF
V gene: TRBV9
CDR3 length: 16

CDR3 protein: CASSLGLSSYNSPLHF
V gene: TRBV5-4
CDR3 length: 16

CDR3 protein: CASSFFSSYNEQFF
V gene: TRBV7-6
CDR3 length: 14

CDR3 protein: CATTPSGTGELFF
V gene: TRBV24-1
CDR3 length: 13

CDR3 protein: CASSESEKGAGTEAFF
V gene: TRBV2
CDR3 length: 16

CDR3 protein: CASSLGPTEAFF
V gene: TRBV7-2
CDR3 length: 12

CDR3 protein: CASSRGVGQRFFQSGNTIYF
V gene: TRBV21-1
CDR3 length: 20

CDR3 protein: CASSQGGLNYGYTF
V gene: TRBV3-1/TRBV3-2
CDR3 length: 14

CDR3 protein: CASSLRRREKTDTQYF
V gene: TRBV14
CDR3 length: 16

CDR3 protein: CATRGQGNSPLHF
V gene: TRBV12-3/TRBV12-4
CDR3 length: 13

CDR3 protein: CAWSVGRGVYEQYF
V gene: TRBV30
CDR3 length: 14

CDR3 protein: CASSPRGGVNQPQHF
V gene: TRBV4-1
CDR3 length: 15

CDR3 protein: CASSSDSYTGELFF
V gene: TRBV3-1/TRBV3-2
CDR3 length: 14

CDR3 protein: CASSTQNNEQFF
V gene: TRBV12-3/TRBV12-4
CDR3 length: 12

CDR3 protein: CASSLRRDSEAFF
V gene: TRBV18
CDR3 length: 13

CDR3 protein: CASRLHSGTGSATNEKLFF
V gene: TRBV11-2
CDR3 length: 19

CDR3 protein: CASSYRQGDSPLHF
V gene: TRBV6-5
CDR3 length: 14

CDR3 protein: CASSYPRDRDYNEQFF
V gene: TRBV27
CDR3 length: 16

CDR3 protein: CASRLHGGNEQFF
V gene: TRBV7-8
CDR3 length: 13

CDR3 protein: CASSLKLAGEQFF
V gene: TRBV7-8
CDR3 length: 13

CDR3 protein: CASRDSPEGYGYTF
V gene: TRBV5-1
CDR3 length: 14

CDR3 protein: CASTMGSGGYTF
V gene: TRBV6-5
CDR3 length: 12

CDR3 protein: CASSNQGTGVTDTQYF
V gene: TRBV9
CDR3 length: 16

CDR3 protein: CASSATGILGTEAFF
V gene: TRBV7-6
CDR3 length: 15

CDR3 protein: CASRDGTGKYNEQFF
V gene: TRBV2
CDR3 length: 15

CDR3 protein: CASSIAGRHTDTQYF
V gene: TRBV5-8
CDR3 length: 15

CDR3 protein: CASSPTGHEQFF
V gene: TRBV11-2
CDR3 length: 12

CDR3 protein: CASTPGAGGPYEQYF
V gene: TRBV7-6
CDR3 length: 15

CDR3 protein: CASSQAGQGYGYTF
V gene: TRBV4-3
CDR3 length: 14

CDR3 protein: CASSLSGNQPQHF
V gene: TRBV7-2
CDR3 length: 13

CDR3 protein: CASSPGLAGYNEQFF
V gene: TRBV7-2
CDR3 length: 15

CDR3 protein: CASSHNVGLASTYNEQFF
V gene: TRBV3-1/TRBV3-2
CDR3 length: 18

CDR3 protein: CATSRPSSGGNMVF
V gene: TRBV15
CDR3 length: 14

CDR3 protein: CASSPSPRGGGEKLFF
V gene: TRBV6-6
CDR3 length: 16

CDR3 protein: CASRNRGQETQYF
V gene: TRBV6-5
CDR3 length: 13